This record covers a single T cell receptor beta chain. CDR1 is SGHAT, CDR2 FQNNGV, per germline. Trimming removed 1 base from V and 6 bases from J; junction bases left unmatched: 18. The CDR3 covers 19 residues. This record comes from a study of blood T cell repertoires in COVID-19. Clones were sequenced by immunoSEQ multiplex PCR, and TCRdb holds only the in-frame ones, with some missing. The sample consists of hundreds of thousands of clones, about nine tenths of them appearing once. Specimen: peripheral blood. The gene calls are TRBV11-2 and TRBJ1-5, with 7 bases lining up with TRBD1. The origin of this receptor is a woman aged 25 to 39 who had recovered from COVID-19. The CDR3 spells CASSLAPTLDRVGGQPQHF. For the CDR3, the DNA is TGTGCCAGCAGCTTAGCACCGACTTTAGACAGGGTCGGGGGTCAGCCCCAGCATTTT.